One and the same sample provided the 15 T cell receptor beta chains below, sequenced in a study of HIV-infected patients and healthy controls. Reverse transcription used 450 to 550 ng RNA and constant-region primers for alpha and beta. Alpha and beta chain libraries were made separately by chain-specific third strand synthesis with multiplexing indices. TCRdb reprocessed the 5' RACE reads with MiXCR, giving one entry per CDR3 protein. The sample has around 11,000 distinct CDR3 sequences, about 10% seen once; the top ten hold 15% to 20%. No cell fractionation was done, so the repertoire covers all unsorted peripheral blood T cells. The starting material was blood, obtained before antiretroviral therapy. The source is an adult with HIV infection.

This clonotype has at least ten counts. This chain joins TRBV29-1 and TRBJ2-3; TRBD1 is a possible D gene (5 bases). Trimming took 0 bases from V and 2 from J, leaving 18 bases between them. CDR1 is SQVTM, CDR2 ANQGSEA, per germline. CDR3 length: 17 residues. The CDR3 sequence: CSVEDPVDSPVTDTQYF. The CDR3 nucleotides are TGCAGCGTTGAAGATCCCGTCGACAGCCCGGTCACAGATACGCAGTATTTT.

In this sample, this clonotype turned up many times. The rearrangement links TRBV4-2 to TRBJ1-2; D unresolved. Germline CDR1 is LGHNA and CDR2 is YNFKEQ. V shed 0 bases and J shed 7 bases, with 9 bases lying between them. There are 13 residues in the CDR3. CDR3 protein: CASSQDSGSGYTF. The DNA of the CDR3 is TGTGCCAGCAGCCAAGATTCGGGTAGTGGCTACACCTTC.

In this sample, this clonotype turned up many times. This chain uses TRBV5-5 with TRBJ2-3, with 10 bases that match TRBD2. The length of the CDR3 is 15 residues. V lost 6 bases and J lost 3; bases outside the gene matches: 7. Germline CDR1 is SGHKS and CDR2 is YYEKEE (reference sequence). The CDR3 reads CASTLPSGSTDTQYF. For the CDR3, the DNA is TGTGCCAGCACCCTACCTAGCGGGAGTACAGATACGCAGTATTTT. Using reference TRBV5-5 and TRBJ2-3 for the parts outside the CDR3, the full variable domain is DAGVTQSPTHLIKTRGQQVTLRCSPISGHKSVSWYQQVLGQGPQFIFQYYEKEERGRGNFPDRFSARQFPNYSSELNVNALLLGDSALYLCASTLPSGSTDTQYFGPGTRLTVL.

Relative to its sample, this clonotype is medium-sized (0.01 to 0.1%). This chain uses TRBV11-1 with TRBJ2-1, with 9 bases aligning to TRBD2. CDR3 size: 16 residues. In germline, CDR1 is SGHAT, CDR2 FQDESV (reference sequence). V was clipped by 4 bases and J by 8 bases; unmatched bases: 12. The CDR3 loop is CASSSYLAGVADEQFF. Written as DNA, the CDR3 is TGTGCCAGCAGCTCGTACTTAGCGGGAGTTGCCGATGAGCAGTTCTTC.

This clonotype has ten or more counts. This chain connects TRBV2 to TRBJ1-3; D is unresolved. CDR1 is SNHLY and CDR2 is FYNNEI in the germline V gene. This CDR3 has 15 residues. V was cut by 4 bases and J by 5 bases, with 15 bases left in between. CDR3 in amino acids: CASSALATPRNTIYF. CDR3 nucleotides: TGTGCCAGCAGTGCGCTCGCTACACCCCGAAACACCATATATTTT.

This clonotype is large (0.1 to 1%) in the sample. The chain is built from TRBV13 and TRBJ2-1, with D perhaps matching TRBD1 (6 bases). Germline CDR1 PRHDT, CDR2 FYEKMQ (reference sequence). The CDR3 totals 14 residues. V was pared by 0 bases and J by 7 bases, with 10 bases between. Here the CDR3 reads CASSLGGQPNEQFF. The CDR3, as DNA: TGTGCCAGCAGCTTAGGAGGACAGCCAAATGAGCAGTTCTTC.

This clonotype came up many times. This chain links TRBV3-1 with TRBJ2-7; unclear D gene. Germline V gene data show CDR1 as LGHDT and CDR2 as YNNKEL (reference sequence). The CDR3 contains 12 residues. The ends were cut back, 5 bases at V and 1 base at J, with 6 bases in the middle. The CDR3 coding sequence is TGTGCCAGCAGCGCGGAGTCCTACGAGCAGTACTTC. Translating gives CASSAESYEQYF.

Relative to its sample, this clonotype is medium-sized. The gene calls are TRBV5-5 and TRBJ2-3; tentatively, D is TRBD1 (6 bases). The CDR3 has 17 amino acids. Per the germline V gene, CDR1 is SGHKS and CDR2 is YYEKEE (reference sequence). Trimming shortened V by 9 bases and J by 2 bases, and 25 bases separated the two germline ends. In DNA, the CDR3 is TGTGCCACCATGAGAGTACAGGGACACGATATCACAGATACGCAGTATTTT. Protein: CATMRVQGHDITDTQYF.

This clonotype was counted many times. This chain links TRBV23-1 with TRBJ2-7, with 7 positions matching TRBD1. TRBV23-1 is classed as an ORF, of uncertain function. The CDR3 sequence is 15 residues long. With 4 bases clipped from V and 2 bases from J, the junction kept 8 bases outside the gene matches. CDR3 in DNA: TGCGCCAGCAGTCGGGGGACAGCGTGCGCCTACGAGCAGTACTTC. This gives the protein CASSRGTACAYEQYF.

This clonotype was seen at least ten times. V and J are TRBV28 and TRBJ2-7; 8 bases agree with TRBD1. This CDR3 region has 15 residues. V shed 5 bases and J 2 bases; nucleotides not matched to a gene: 8. Germline V gene sequence: CDR1 MDHEN, CDR2 SYDVKM. The CDR3 protein is CASSIGQGPTYEQYF. CDR3 DNA: TGTGCCAGCAGTATCGGACAGGGCCCCACCTACGAGCAGTACTTC.

In its sample, this clonotype is large. The chain uses TRBV7-6 and TRBJ2-1; D possibly corresponds to TRBD2 (6 bases). Per germline, CDR1 SGHVS and CDR2 FNYEAQ. The CDR3 spans 13 residues. Trimming removed 1 base from V and 8 bases from J, with 9 bases in between. CDR3 DNA sequence: TGTGCCAGCAGCTTAGTAACGGGGGATGAGCAGTTCTTC. It encodes CASSLVTGDEQFF.

In this sample, this clonotype turned up many times. The V and J genes are TRBV5-1 and TRBJ2-7; D is ambiguous. Germline CDR1 is SGHRS and CDR2 is YFSETQ. CDR3 length: 13 residues. Trimming took off 4 bases at V and 6 bases at J, with 14 bases between the two ends. The CDR3 is CASSPLGSIEQYF. Written as DNA, the CDR3 is TGCGCCAGCAGCCCCCTGGGAAGCATCGAGCAGTACTTC. Full variable domain (rest looked up from reference TRBV5-1 and TRBJ2-7): KAGVTQTPRYLIKTRGQQVTLSCSPISGHRSVSWYQQTPGQGLQFLFEYFSETQRNKGNFPGRFSGRQFSNSRSEMNVSTLELGDSALYLCASSPLGSIEQYFGPGTRLTVT.

This clonotype appeared many times. The chain combines TRBV24-1 with TRBJ2-5; TRBD2 aligns across 13 bases. V dropped 1 base and J dropped 4; count of bases not matched to a gene: 5. This CDR3 region has 17 residues. From germline, CDR1 is KGHDR and CDR2 SFDVKD. The CDR3, as DNA: TGTGCCACCAGTGATTTTACTAGCGGGAGGGCCCGAGAGACCCAGTACTTC. It codes for CATSDFTSGRARETQYF.

This chain uses TRBV5-1 with TRBJ2-2, with D perhaps matching TRBD1 (5 bases). With 8 bases removed from V and 0 bases from J, the gap between germline ends came to 17 bases. Looked up from germline, CDR1 is SGHRS and CDR2 is YFSETQ. This CDR3 region has 16 residues. The CDR3 coding sequence is TGCGCCAGAGGGGTCCAATGGGCTACGAACACCGGGGAGCTGTTTTTT. Amino acids: CARGVQWATNTGELFF. The whole variable domain, filled in from reference TRBV5-1 and TRBJ2-2, reads KAGVTQTPRYLIKTRGQQVTLSCSPISGHRSVSWYQQTPGQGLQFLFEYFSETQRNKGNFPGRFSGRQFSNSRSEMNVSTLELGDSALYLCARGVQWATNTGELFFGEGSRLTVL.

There are many counts of this clonotype. The V call is TRBV12-3 or TRBV12-4, the J call TRBJ2-7, with D tentatively TRBD1 (5 bases). The CDR3 is 16 residues long. V lost 6 bases, J lost 0 bases, and 18 bases lay in between. The CDR3 here is CASSPWGLEFSYEQYF. CDR3 bases: TGTGCCAGCAGCCCCTGGGGCCTAGAGTTCTCCTACGAGCAGTACTTC.